These 31 T cell receptor beta chains were sequenced from one sample in a study of OX40 agonist ivuxolimab in advanced cancers. Clones were sequenced by immunoSEQ multiplex PCR, and TCRdb holds only the in-frame ones, with some missing. The data hold around 19,000 clones, with 80% to 95% observed a single time. The sample was CD4+ or CD8+ T cells sorted from blood, taken in a trial of the OX40 agonist ivuxolimab. These TCRs come from an adult with an advanced solid tumor such as melanoma, head and neck, liver or kidney cancer.

The CDR3 is CASSLGQGSSNEQFF. In DNA, the CDR3 is TGCGCCAGCAGCTTGGGACAGGGGAGTAGCAATGAGCAGTTCTTC. The chain carries TRBV5-1 and TRBJ2-1, with TRBD1 matching over 8 bases. The trim removed 0 bases at V and 6 bases at J, leaving 5 bases unmatched. CDR1 and CDR2 from the germline V gene are SGHRS and YFSETQ. This CDR3 has 15 residues.

The rearrangement uses TRBV7-9 and TRBJ1-2, with D unclear. The CDR3 sequence is 13 residues long. V lost 4 bases, J lost 0 bases, and 6 bases lay in between. Germline V CDR1 and CDR2: SEHNR, FQNEAQ (reference sequence). CDR3 nucleotides: TGTGCCAGCAGCTCGATAGCTAACTATGGCTACACCTTC. Protein product: CASSSIANYGYTF. The entire variable domain, with the rest obtained from reference TRBV7-9 and TRBJ1-2, is as follows: DTGVSQNPRHKITKRGQNVTFRCDPISEHNRLYWYRQTLGQGPEFLTYFQNEAQLEKSRLLSDRFSAERPKGSFSTLEIQRTEQGDSAMYLCASSSIANYGYTFGSGTRLTVV.

This chain joins TRBV27 and TRBJ2-5; 14 bases agree with TRBD2. Unmatched junction bases numbered 6, after V lost 4 bases and J lost 5 bases. In germline, CDR1 is MNHEY, CDR2 SMNVEV (reference sequence). CDR3 length equals 16 residues. DNA of the CDR3: TGTGCCAGCAGTTCCCTGACTAGCGGGGGGGCGGAGACCCAGTACTTC. Amino acid sequence: CASSSLTSGGAETQYF.

The rearrangement links TRBV25-1 to TRBJ2-5, with TRBD1 as a possible D gene (6 bases). Trimming cost V 6 bases and J 2 bases, with 13 bases left between them. CDR1 and CDR2 from the germline V gene are MGHDK and SYGVNS. The CDR3 has 14 residues. The CDR3 DNA reads TGTGCCAGCAGGCAAAATGACAGGCAAGAGACCCAGTACTTC. Its protein product is CASRQNDRQETQYF.

This clone was observed once. This chain connects TRBV27 to TRBJ2-7, with D tentatively TRBD1 or TRBD2 (6 bases each). Between the trimmed V and J ends, which lost 4 bases and 4 bases, there was a span of 17 bases. The CDR3 covers 15 residues. Germline CDR1 MNHEY, CDR2 SMNVEV (reference sequence). The CDR3 loop reads CASSYRDSPYYEQYF. DNA of the CDR3: TGTGCCAGCAGTTACAGGGACTCTCCATATTACGAGCAGTACTTC.

CDR3 DNA sequence: TGCGCCAGCAGCCAAGCTCGGACAGGGGCAGGTACTGAAGCTTTCTTT. The encoded protein is CASSQARTGAGTEAFF. This chain joins TRBV4-1 and TRBJ1-1, with 9 bases aligning to TRBD1. CDR3 length: 16 amino acids. The J segment lost 5 bases and the V segment lost 1 base, leaving 8 bases of the junction unmatched. Per the germline V gene, CDR1 is MGHRA and CDR2 is YSYEKL.

This sequence joins TRBV2 and TRBJ2-7; TRBD1 aligns across 7 bases. The V gene's germline CDR1 is SNHLY and CDR2 FYNNEI. V gave up 5 bases and J gave up 12 bases; unmatched junction bases: 19. The CDR3 has 15 residues. The CDR3 spells CASSSPGTASRGAYF. DNA of the CDR3: TGTGCCAGCAGTTCCCCCGGGACAGCCTCCCGTGGGGCGTACTTC. The full variable domain, in which reference TRBV2 and TRBJ2-7 provide the parts outside the CDR3, is EPEVTQTPSHQVTQMGQEVILRCVPISNHLYFYWYRQILGQKVEFLVSFYNNEISEKSEIFDDQFSVERPDGSNFTLKIRSTKLEDSAMYFCASSSPGTASRGAYFGPGTRLTVT.

The chain uses TRBV7-9 and TRBJ2-5, with TRBD2 matching 10 bases. Germline V lookup: CDR1 SEHNR, CDR2 FQNEAQ (reference sequence). V lost 5 bases and J lost 1; bases outside the gene matches: 7. The CDR3 contains 16 residues. In nucleotides, the CDR3 is TGTGCCAGCAGCCCCCCTAGCGGGGGCACCCAAGAGACCCAGTACTTC. Translation gives CASSPPSGGTQETQYF. The whole variable domain, filled in from reference TRBV7-9 and TRBJ2-5, reads DTGVSQNPRHKITKRGQNVTFRCDPISEHNRLYWYRQTLGQGPEFLTYFQNEAQLEKSRLLSDRFSAERPKGSFSTLEIQRTEQGDSAMYLCASSPPSGGTQETQYFGPGTRLLVL.

This clone showed up just a few times. The sample holds other DNA sequences that translate to the same CDR3. The chain recombines TRBV6-1 with TRBJ1-1; D remains unclear. Looked up from germline, CDR1 is MNHNS and CDR2 is SASEGT. V lost 4 bases and J lost 5, with 8 bases in between. This CDR3 has 12 residues. The CDR3 sequence is CASSVGETEAFF. CDR3 bases: TGTGCCAGCAGTGTAGGTGAGACTGAAGCTTTCTTT.

The chain combines TRBV30 with TRBJ1-5; D gene unclear. Trimming took 4 bases from V and 6 from J, leaving 10 bases between them. The V gene's germline CDR1 is GTSNPN and CDR2 SVGIG (reference sequence). The CDR3 has 12 residues. The CDR3 DNA reads as TGTGCCTGGAATAACGTGGGTCAGCCCCAGCATTTT. Translated: CAWNNVGQPQHF.

The chain joins TRBV2 to TRBJ2-5; D ambiguous. Trimming removed 5 bases from V and 5 bases from J, with 12 bases in between. The CDR3 length is 13 residues. Germline assignment: CDR1 SNHLY and CDR2 FYNNEI. The CDR3 spells CASSFGPRETQYF. For the CDR3, the DNA is TGTGCCAGCAGTTTTGGGCCGCGGGAGACCCAGTACTTC.

The V call is TRBV14, the J call TRBJ2-5; TRBD2 agrees at 10 bases. The CDR3 totals 15 residues. The V segment lost 1 base and the J segment 2 bases; nucleotides outside the gene matches: 1. Germline V gene lookup returns CDR1 SGHDN and CDR2 FVKESK. The CDR3 DNA reads as TGTGCCAGCAGCCAAGTACTAGCGGGGCAAGAGACCCAGTACTTC. This translates into CASSQVLAGQETQYF.

The rearrangement links TRBV4-1 to TRBJ2-1; D uncertain. Trimming removed 4 bases at V and 5 bases at J, with 3 bases between. The germline gives CDR1 MGHRA, CDR2 YSYEKL. The CDR3 has 11 amino acids. CDR3 bases: TGCGCCAGCAGCCGAGACAATGAGCAGTTCTTC. Encoded protein: CASSRDNEQFF.

The chain joins TRBV7-2 to TRBJ2-3, with D possibly matching TRBD2 (6 bases). Germline V lookup: CDR1 SGHTA, CDR2 FQGNSA. Trimming pared 3 bases from V and 1 base from J, leaving 20 bases between. This CDR3 region has 18 residues. The CDR3 DNA sequence: TGTGCCAGCAGCTTTAAGGTCGCTATAGCGGTCCGCACAGATACGCAGTATTTT. This encodes CASSFKVAIAVRTDTQYF.

The chain joins TRBV7-9 to TRBJ1-5; possibly TRBD1 for D (6 bases). Germline V gene sequence: CDR1 SEHNR, CDR2 FQNEAQ (reference sequence). The germline V and J ends were trimmed by 1 base and 1 base, with 11 bases remaining between them. The CDR3 extends over 16 amino acids. The CDR3 spells CASSLGRGWSNQPQHF. The CDR3 nucleotides are TGTGCCAGCAGCTTAGGCAGGGGATGGAGCAATCAGCCCCAGCATTTT.

V and J are TRBV2 and TRBJ1-5; TRBD1 matches 10 bases. Looked up from germline, CDR1 is SNHLY and CDR2 is FYNNEI. The CDR3 covers 15 residues. The V gene end was trimmed by 2 bases and the J gene end by 7 bases; junction bases not matched to a gene: 5. The CDR3: CASSEPGTGVQPQHF. DNA for the CDR3: TGTGCCAGCAGTGAACCTGGGACAGGGGTACAGCCCCAGCATTTT.

The rearrangement links TRBV7-9 to TRBJ1-4, with 7 nucleotides matching TRBD1. The V and J ends lost 4 bases and 8 bases, in that order; junction bases with no gene match: 10. Germline CDR1 and CDR2: SEHNR and FQNEAQ (reference sequence). The CDR3 contains 15 residues. The CDR3 reads CASSSRGAEGEKLFF. In DNA, the CDR3 is TGTGCCAGCAGCTCCAGGGGGGCGGAGGGCGAAAAACTGTTTTTT.

CDR3 region: CASSVDDSTYEQYF. CDR3 nucleotide sequence: TGTGCCAGCAGTGTCGACGACAGTACCTACGAGCAGTACTTC. This rearrangement joins TRBV2 to TRBJ2-7; D is possibly TRBD1 (5 bases). V gave up 4 bases and J gave up 2 bases, with 12 bases separating them. This CDR3 is built from 14 residues. Germline V gene data show CDR1 as SNHLY and CDR2 as FYNNEI.

CDR3 amino acids: CASSLLSTDTQYF. Written as DNA, the CDR3 is TGTGCCAGCAGCTTGTTAAGCACAGATACGCAGTATTTT. This chain joins TRBV7-8 and TRBJ2-3; D unresolved. This CDR3 is 13 amino acids long. The V and J ends lost 3 bases and 0 bases respectively, with 4 bases between them. Germline values: CDR1 SGHVS, CDR2 FQNEAQ.

The count of this clone is one. The V and J genes are TRBV7-7 and TRBJ2-1; 7 bases fit TRBD1. The CDR3 spans 16 residues. In germline, CDR1 is SSHAT, CDR2 FNYEAQ (reference sequence). The V gene end was trimmed by 0 bases and the J gene end by 4 bases; junction bases not matched to a gene: 6. CDR3 nucleotide sequence: TGTGCCAGCAGCTTAGCACAGGGGACCCCATACAATGAGCAGTTCTTC. Its translation: CASSLAQGTPYNEQFF. Complete variable domain (other parts from reference TRBV7-7 and TRBJ2-1): GAGVSQSPRYKVTKRGQDVTLRCDPISSHATLYWYQQALGQGPEFLTYFNYEAQPDKSGLPSDRFSAERPEGSISTLTIQRTEQRDSAMYRCASSLAQGTPYNEQFFGPGTRLTVL.

With regard to this clone: The junction does not match germline at one end; this may be a read error. This chain links TRBV7-7 with TRBJ2-7; D gene uncertain. CDR1 SSHAT and CDR2 FNYEAQ come from the germline V gene (reference sequence). CDR3 size: 13 residues. The CDR3, as DNA: TGTGCTAGCAGCTCCAGTTGGGGTTCCGAGCAGTACTTC. This encodes CASSSSWGSEQYF.

This chain joins TRBV27 and TRBJ2-7; TRBD1 agrees at 7 bases. This CDR3 has 15 residues. Per germline, CDR1 MNHEY and CDR2 SMNVEV (reference sequence). Trimming at V came to 3 bases and at J to 1 base, leaving 6 bases not matched to a gene. This CDR3 reads CASSFGTAPSYEQYF. CDR3 sequence (DNA): TGTGCCAGCAGTTTCGGGACAGCCCCTTCCTACGAGCAGTACTTC.

This sequence joins TRBV27 and TRBJ1-2, with TRBD1 identical over 9 bases. V dropped 3 bases and J dropped 8; count of bases not matched to a gene: 4. The CDR3 loop spans 13 amino acids. Per germline, CDR1 MNHEY and CDR2 SMNVEV (reference sequence). CDR3 protein: CASSFGTGIGYTF. For the CDR3, the DNA is TGTGCCAGCAGTTTTGGGACAGGGATAGGCTACACCTTC.

The V gene is TRBV30, the J gene TRBJ2-5, with D possibly TRBD2 on 6 matching bases. V lost 2 bases, J lost 3 bases, and 19 bases lay in between. The germline V gene encodes CDR1 GTSNPN and CDR2 SVGIG (reference sequence). The length of the CDR3 is 16 residues. In nucleotides, the CDR3 is TGTGCCTGGAGTATTGGCACTAGCCTCGTGAAAGAGACCCAGTACTTC. This codes for CAWSIGTSLVKETQYF.

The V gene is TRBV2, the J gene TRBJ2-7; the match to TRBD1 covers 9 bases. J was trimmed by 3 bases and V by 4 bases; bases with no gene match: 4. Germline CDR1 is SNHLY and CDR2 is FYNNEI. The CDR3 runs 14 residues. In nucleotides, the CDR3 is TGTGCCAGCAGTGTCCGGACAGGGGACTACGAGCAGTACTTC. It translates to CASSVRTGDYEQYF. Drawing the rest from reference TRBV2 and TRBJ2-7, the complete variable domain is EPEVTQTPSHQVTQMGQEVILRCVPISNHLYFYWYRQILGQKVEFLVSFYNNEISEKSEIFDDQFSVERPDGSNFTLKIRSTKLEDSAMYFCASSVRTGDYEQYFGPGTRLTVT.

J is TRBJ2-3 and V is TRBV2; 14 bases fit TRBD2. The J segment lost 0 bases and the V segment lost 5 bases, leaving 13 bases of the junction unmatched. The germline V gene encodes CDR1 SNHLY and CDR2 FYNNEI. The CDR3 covers 20 residues. CDR3 DNA sequence: TGTGCCAGCAGTAACCCGATAAGGGGACTAGCGGGGGCTAGCACAGATACGCAGTATTTT. It translates to CASSNPIRGLAGASTDTQYF.

The chain recombines TRBV30 with TRBJ1-1; D call uncertain. V was pared by 0 bases and J by 4 bases, with 9 bases between. Germline V gives CDR1 GTSNPN, CDR2 SVGIG (reference sequence). There are 13 residues in the CDR3. CDR3 coding DNA: TGTGCCTGGAGTGTAGGTGGTAGCACTGAAGCTTTCTTT. Translated: CAWSVGGSTEAFF. Combining the CDR3 with reference TRBV30 and TRBJ1-1 gives the whole variable domain SQTIHQWPATLVQPVGSPLSLECTVEGTSNPNLYWYRQAAGRGLQLLFYSVGIGQISSEVPQNLSASRPQDRQFILSSKKLLLSDSGFYLCAWSVGGSTEAFFGQGTRLTVV.

This clone was detected once. This chain uses TRBV5-1 with TRBJ1-1; 11 bases fit TRBD1. J was trimmed by 3 bases and V by 0 bases; bases with no gene match: 4. The CDR3 contains 16 residues. CDR1 is SGHRS and CDR2 is YFSETQ in the germline V gene. The CDR3 DNA reads TGCGCCAGCAGCTTGGGACGGACAGGGGGCCACACTGAAGCTTTCTTT. It is translated as CASSLGRTGGHTEAFF.

Here the CDR3 DNA reads TGTGCCACCAGCAGAGATACACAGATGAACACTGAAGCTTTCTTT. Translated, it gives CATSRDTQMNTEAFF. J is TRBJ1-1 and V is TRBV15; D is undetermined. Germline V CDR1 and CDR2: LNHNV, YYDKDF (reference sequence). Trimming removed 0 bases at V and 0 bases at J, with 8 bases between. CDR3 size: 15 residues.

The gene calls are TRBV4-1 and TRBJ2-3, with TRBD2 matching over 7 bases. Germline-derived CDR1 and CDR2 are MGHRA and YSYEKL. V lost 4 bases, J lost 5 bases, and 3 bases stayed unmatched. CDR3 length: 13 amino acids. CDR3 in amino acids: CASSPREEDTQYF. The CDR3 DNA follows: TGCGCCAGCAGCCCACGGGAGGAAGATACGCAGTATTTT.

The J gene is TRBJ1-2, the V gene TRBV19; D not resolved. V gave up 3 bases and J gave up 6 bases, with 14 bases separating them. This CDR3 comprises 14 residues. Germline V gene sequence: CDR1 LNHDA, CDR2 SQIVND (reference sequence). The CDR3 loop is CASSIAPSSDGYTF. CDR3 sequence (DNA): TGTGCCAGTAGTATTGCACCCTCAAGCGATGGCTACACCTTC. Together with reference TRBV19 and TRBJ1-2, the CDR3 gives the full variable domain: DGGITQSPKYLFRKEGQNVTLSCEQNLNHDAMYWYRQDPGQGLRLIYYSQIVNDFQKGDIAEGYSVSREKKESFPLTVTSAQKNPTAFYLCASSIAPSSDGYTFGSGTRLTVV.